These 20 T cell receptor beta chains share one sample of origin, sequenced in a study of blood T cells in healthy people across ages. A second about 7 to 11 cycle PCR used barcoded and J-beta primers. Each CDR3 protein is one row after TCRdb ran MiXCR on the 5' RACE reads. Of 1.5 million to 2 million distinct CDR3 sequences in the sample, about 31% were seen once. Source material: blood. These receptors were collected from a woman in her 30s in good health.

This clonotype was detected a few times. The rearrangement joins TRBV3-1 to TRBJ1-2; tentatively, D is TRBD1 (5 bases). V lost 1 base and J lost 5, with 8 bases in between. The CDR3 contains 13 residues. Germline values: CDR1 LGHDT, CDR2 YNNKEL (reference sequence). The DNA of the CDR3 is TGTGCCAGCAGCCAAGCGACAGCGTATGGCTACACCTTC. Protein: CASSQATAYGYTF. Supplemented by reference TRBV3-1 and TRBJ1-2, the full variable domain reads DTAVSQTPKYLVTQMGNDKSIKCEQNLGHDTMYWYKQDSKKFLKIMFSYNNKELIINETVPNRFSPKSPDKAHLNLHINSLELGDSAVYFCASSQATAYGYTFGSGTRLTVV.

Concerning this clonotype itself: A single base separates this from a much larger clone, so it may be a read error. This chain links TRBV4-2 with TRBJ2-7; 7 nucleotides align to TRBD2. Germline V gene sequence: CDR1 LGHNA, CDR2 YNFKEQ. This CDR3 is 14 amino acids long. DNA of the CDR3: TGTGCCGGCAGCCCCGGGACTACCCACTACGAGCAGTACTTC. Protein sequence: CAGSPGTTHYEQYF.

The chain has TRBV24-1 and TRBJ2-1; 7 positions match TRBD2. The V segment lost 7 bases and the J segment 5 bases; nucleotides outside the gene matches: 7. In germline, CDR1 is KGHDR, CDR2 SFDVKD. The CDR3 runs to 14 residues. The CDR3 nucleotides are TGTGCCACCAGCACCGGGACTACTAACAATGAGCAGTTCTTC. Translating gives CATSTGTTNNEQFF.

V and J are TRBV20-1 and TRBJ2-7; maybe TRBD1 (6 bases). Germline V gene lookup returns CDR1 DFQATT and CDR2 SNEGSKA (reference sequence). With 3 bases removed from V and 5 bases from J, the gap between germline ends came to 14 bases. The CDR3 consists of 13 residues. Written as DNA, the CDR3 is TGCAGTGCTAGTCAGGGGATATCGGACGAGCAGTACTTC. It codes for CSASQGISDEQYF.

The J gene is TRBJ2-3, the V gene TRBV4-1, with 8 bases fitting TRBD1. J was trimmed by 5 bases and V by 0 bases; bases with no gene match: 7. This CDR3 contains 16 residues. Germline CDR1 MGHRA, CDR2 YSYEKL. The CDR3 bases are TGCGCCAGCAGCCAAGAAGAGGCCAGGGGGCTAGATACGCAGTATTTT. Translating gives CASSQEEARGLDTQYF.

This clonotype has a count of ten or more. V gene TRBV7-2 combines with J gene TRBJ2-7; 10 bases agree with TRBD2. V was clipped by 5 bases and J by 2 bases; unmatched bases: 6. The CDR3 is 15 amino acids. The germline V gene encodes CDR1 SGHTA and CDR2 FQGNSA. In DNA form, the CDR3 reads TGTGCCAGCAGCGTTGGACTAGCGGATACCTACGAGCAGTACTTC. As protein: CASSVGLADTYEQYF.

This chain connects TRBV2 to TRBJ2-2; D is possibly TRBD2 (6 bases). The V and J ends lost 2 bases and 3 bases respectively, with 13 bases between them. This CDR3 contains 16 residues. Germline CDR1 is SNHLY and CDR2 is FYNNEI. CDR3: CASSERELADTGELFF. As DNA, the CDR3 is TGTGCCAGCAGTGAACGGGAGTTGGCGGACACCGGGGAGCTGTTTTTT.

This clonotype was seen a few times. The rearrangement joins TRBV28 to TRBJ2-5; D is unresolved. The CDR3 runs to 12 residues. Germline V gives CDR1 MDHEN, CDR2 SYDVKM. V lost 9 bases to trimming and J lost 5 bases, with 13 bases between them. The CDR3 region has the DNA TGTGCCAGTAGAATCGACGGTGAGACCCAGTACTTC. This gives the protein CASRIDGETQYF. The complete variable domain, with remaining parts taken from reference TRBV28 and TRBJ2-5, reads DVKVTQSSRYLVKRTGEKVFLECVQDMDHENMFWYRQDPGLGLRLIYFSYDVKMKEKGDIPEGYSVSREKKERFSLILESASTNQTSMYLCASRIDGETQYFGPGTRLLVL.

V and J are TRBV29-1 and TRBJ2-3, with 9 bases lining up with TRBD2. The length of the CDR3 is 15 residues. Germline V gene data show CDR1 as SQVTM and CDR2 as ANQGSEA. The junction had 8 bases not matched to a gene; V was cut back by 3 bases and J by 4 bases. CDR3 coding DNA: TGCAGCGTTGACTGGGCTAGCGGGGCTTCAGATACGCAGTATTTT. Amino acid sequence: CSVDWASGASDTQYF.

CDR3 sequence reads: CASKGTEESGYTF. DNA of the CDR3: TGTGCCAGCAAGGGGACGGAAGAAAGTGGCTACACCTTC. This chain links TRBV6-1 with TRBJ1-2, with a weak D call TRBD1 (5 bases). The V end was cut by 7 bases, the J end by 7 bases, with 16 bases between. This CDR3 is 13 amino acids long. Per the germline V gene, CDR1 is MNHNS and CDR2 is SASEGT.

The chain is built from TRBV5-1 and TRBJ2-7, with 8 bases fitting TRBD2. This CDR3 has 14 amino acids. V shed 4 bases, J shed 4 bases, and the junction held 7 bases outside the gene matches. CDR1 is SGHRS and CDR2 is YFSETQ in the germline V gene. In nucleotides, the CDR3 is TGCGCCAGCAGCGCGACTAGCGACGTATACGAGCAGTACTTC. As protein: CASSATSDVYEQYF.

This clonotype was detected once. The chain links TRBV20-1 to TRBJ2-2, with 12 bases aligning to TRBD1. Germline trimming cut 6 bases from V and 7 bases from J; bases unmatched to any gene: 9. CDR1 is DFQATT and CDR2 is SNEGSKA in the germline V gene (reference sequence). The CDR3 loop spans 15 amino acids. The CDR3, as DNA: TGCAGTGCGCTACCGGGACAGGGGGCGATCGGGGAGCTGTTTTTT. Amino acids: CSALPGQGAIGELFF.

Only a few counts were recorded for this clonotype. The rearrangement links TRBV4-1 to TRBJ2-3, with a weak D call TRBD2 (5 bases). Germline V gives CDR1 MGHRA, CDR2 YSYEKL. Deletions cut 4 bases from V and 2 bases from J, with 10 bases between. This CDR3 is 14 amino acids long. The CDR3 DNA reads TGCGCCAGCAGCCGACTAATACCCACAGATACGCAGTATTTT. Protein sequence: CASSRLIPTDTQYF.

This chain connects TRBV28 to TRBJ1-1, with D uncertain. Germline V gene sequence: CDR1 MDHEN, CDR2 SYDVKM. This CDR3 has 15 residues. V gave up 6 bases and J gave up 4 bases, with 18 bases separating them. The CDR3 loop reads CASSTTSLGSTEAFF. CDR3 DNA: TGTGCCAGCAGCACGACCTCCTTGGGGAGCACTGAAGCTTTCTTT. The full variable domain, completed using reference TRBV28 and TRBJ1-1, is DVKVTQSSRYLVKRTGEKVFLECVQDMDHENMFWYRQDPGLGLRLIYFSYDVKMKEKGDIPEGYSVSREKKERFSLILESASTNQTSMYLCASSTTSLGSTEAFFGQGTRLTVV.

This clonotype has just a few counts. This chain links TRBV7-9 with TRBJ2-5; 7 bases map to TRBD2. CDR3 length: 15 amino acids. J gave up 3 bases and V 2 bases, and 6 bases lay outside the gene matches. The germline V gene encodes CDR1 SEHNR and CDR2 FQNEAQ (reference sequence). The CDR3 bases are TGTGCCAGCAGCTTAACGCAAGGGAGGGAAGAGACCCAGTACTTC. Its protein is CASSLTQGREETQYF.

The J gene is TRBJ2-5, the V gene TRBV4-1; 16 bases are a match to TRBD2. The CDR3 covers 15 residues. Looked up from germline, CDR1 is MGHRA and CDR2 is YSYEKL. Trimming took 7 bases from V and 5 from J; bases not matched to a gene: 4. As DNA, the CDR3 is TGCGCCAGCAAGGGACTAGCGGGAGGGCTTGAGACCCAGTACTTC. Translating it yields CASKGLAGGLETQYF.

This clonotype showed up many times. V gene TRBV6-1 combines with J gene TRBJ2-1; 12 nucleotides align to TRBD2. Germline V gives CDR1 MNHNS, CDR2 SASEGT. CDR3 length: 15 amino acids. V lost 8 bases, J lost 1 base, and 3 bases stayed unmatched. CDR3 loop: CASLTSGRSYNEQFF. The CDR3 region has the DNA TGTGCCAGCCTGACTAGCGGGAGATCCTACAATGAGCAGTTCTTC.

The genes are TRBV5-1 and TRBJ1-4, with D uncertain. The CDR3 has 16 amino acids. The germline V gene encodes CDR1 SGHRS and CDR2 YFSETQ. The V end lost 1 base, the J end lost 3 bases, and 13 bases lay between the germline ends. CDR3: CASSLMDPGANEKLFF. As DNA, the CDR3 is TGCGCCAGCAGCTTGATGGACCCCGGGGCTAATGAAAAACTGTTTTTT.

In its sample, this clonotype was seen a few times. CDR3 loop: CASSFPTPGSGANVLTF. CDR3 in DNA: TGTGCCAGCAGCTTTCCCACCCCGGGTTCTGGGGCCAACGTCCTGACTTTC. The genes are TRBV11-2 and TRBJ2-6; D is uncertain. Germline values: CDR1 SGHAT, CDR2 FQNNGV. V lost 3 bases and J 1 base, leaving 13 bases between the germline ends. This CDR3 contains 17 residues. Full variable domain (rest looked up from reference TRBV11-2 and TRBJ2-6): EAGVAQSPRYKIIEKRQSVAFWCNPISGHATLYWYQQILGQGPKLLIQFQNNGVVDDSQLPKDRFSAERLKGVDSTLKIQPAKLEDSAVYLCASSFPTPGSGANVLTFGAGSRLTVL.

This clonotype occurred a few times. This chain joins TRBV20-1 and TRBJ2-6; D is unclear. CDR1 DFQATT and CDR2 SNEGSKA come from the germline V gene (reference sequence). V was pared by 7 bases and J by 0 bases, with 13 bases between. This CDR3 region has 15 residues. This chain's CDR3 is CSGISRASGANVLTF. DNA of the CDR3: TGCAGTGGCATCTCCCGGGCCTCTGGGGCCAACGTCCTGACTTTC.